Sequencing of this T cell receptor (beta chain) was carried out in a study of response to subunit inactivated influenza vaccine. Study-wide points: Few new T cells, the authors suggested, are recruited by each seasonal influenza vaccination.

In regard to this clonotype: Antigen unknown. The junction differs from germline at one of its ends, possibly a read error.

The germline gives CDR1 MNHEY, CDR2 SMNVEV (reference sequence). CDR3 length: 13 residues. TCRdb redid the calling of the RT-PCR reads with MiXCR, one entry per CDR3 protein. The sample has a few hundred thousand distinct CDR3 sequences, about 15% seen once. The rearrangement joins TRBV27 to TRBJ2-3, with unresolved D. This TCR was recovered from a man between 45 and 60 years old who received an inactivated influenza vaccine. The specimen comprised PBMCs from blood, sampled 11 to 12 days after vaccination. This CDR3 is CACSLRHTDTQYF. In DNA form, the CDR3 reads TGTGCCTGCAGTCTTAGACACACAGATACGCAGTATTTT.